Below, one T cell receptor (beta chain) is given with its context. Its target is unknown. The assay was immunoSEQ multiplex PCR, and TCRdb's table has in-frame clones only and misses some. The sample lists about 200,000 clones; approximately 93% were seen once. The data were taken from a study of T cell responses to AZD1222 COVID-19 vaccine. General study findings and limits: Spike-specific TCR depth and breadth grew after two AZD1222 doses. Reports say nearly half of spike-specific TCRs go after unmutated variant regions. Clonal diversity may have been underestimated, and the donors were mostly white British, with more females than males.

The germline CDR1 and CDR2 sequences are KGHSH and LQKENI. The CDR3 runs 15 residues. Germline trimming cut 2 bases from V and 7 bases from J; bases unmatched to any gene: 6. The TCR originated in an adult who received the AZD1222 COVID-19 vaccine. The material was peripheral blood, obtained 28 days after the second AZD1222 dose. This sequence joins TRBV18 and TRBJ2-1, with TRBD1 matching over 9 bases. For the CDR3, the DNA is TGTGCCAGCTCACCAGGGACAGGGACGAGAAATGAGCAGTTCTTC. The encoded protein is CASSPGTGTRNEQFF.